These T cell receptor beta chains were read from a single sample in a study of beta chain features in type 1 diabetes. Assay: immunoSEQ multiplex PCR; the TCRdb copy retains only in-frame clones and omits some. The table lists 85,000 to 110,000 clones, about 26% of them singletons. The specimen was central memory CD4+ T cells from blood. These receptors came from a woman aged 18-29 years with type 1 diabetes. Both conserved end residues are part of each CDR3. Clone size is not always given. Where it is, it says once, few, many or a class for expanded clones.

v_gene: TRBV15
j_gene: TRBJ1-5
abundance: .
CDR3aa: CATSSLTGVDQPQHF

v_gene: TRBV18
j_gene: TRBJ2-3
abundance: few
CDR3aa: CASSPYKENTDTQYF

v_gene: TRBV11-2
j_gene: TRBJ1-1
abundance: .
CDR3aa: CASSTDRGRSEAFF

v_gene: TRBV10-3
j_gene: TRBJ2-5
abundance: .
CDR3aa: CAISESRETQYF

v_gene: TRBV10-3
j_gene: TRBJ2-3
abundance: few
CDR3aa: CAISVAPSGTDTQYF

v_gene: TRBV29-1
j_gene: TRBJ1-2
abundance: few
CDR3aa: CSGNSGYGYTF

v_gene: TRBV30
j_gene: TRBJ1-1
abundance: few
CDR3aa: CLGQGGAMDTEAFF

v_gene: TRBV5-1
j_gene: TRBJ1-5
abundance: few
CDR3aa: CASSLDPGQGNQPQHF

v_gene: TRBV5-1
j_gene: TRBJ2-1
abundance: few
CDR3aa: CASSLAGTLYNEQFF

v_gene: TRBV6-5
j_gene: TRBJ1-1
abundance: .
CDR3aa: CASTQPTGANEAFF

v_gene: TRBV28
j_gene: TRBJ2-7
abundance: .
CDR3aa: CASSLRGTGRHEQYF

v_gene: TRBV29-1
j_gene: TRBJ2-1
abundance: .
CDR3aa: CSGGLAGVREQFF

v_gene: TRBV11-2
j_gene: TRBJ2-7
abundance: .
CDR3aa: CASSWNRDSSYEQYF

v_gene: TRBV4-3
j_gene: TRBJ2-1
abundance: .
CDR3aa: CASSPRTSHNEQFF

v_gene: TRBV4-3
j_gene: TRBJ2-3
abundance: .
CDR3aa: CASSQELGGLAGGADTQYF

v_gene: TRBV5-1
j_gene: TRBJ2-3
abundance: few
CDR3aa: CASSLRQTDTQYF

v_gene: TRBV6-5
j_gene: TRBJ1-5
abundance: few
CDR3aa: CASSTGNQPQHF

v_gene: TRBV4-2
j_gene: TRBJ2-4
abundance: few
CDR3aa: CASSQVGQVSNIQYF

v_gene: TRBV5-5
j_gene: TRBJ2-2
abundance: .
CDR3aa: CASSLWIGHLTSGELFF

v_gene: TRBV5-1
j_gene: TRBJ2-2
abundance: .
CDR3aa: CASSLRTGEPGELFF

v_gene: TRBV15
j_gene: TRBJ2-1
abundance: .
CDR3aa: CATSKGGDSGSRHNEQFF

v_gene: TRBV9
j_gene: TRBJ2-7
abundance: .
CDR3aa: CASSGGVGYSYEQYF

v_gene: TRBV5-1
j_gene: TRBJ2-2
abundance: .
CDR3aa: CASSFGLNTGELFF

v_gene: TRBV7-2
j_gene: TRBJ2-5
abundance: few
CDR3aa: CASSPEVRETQYF

v_gene: TRBV11-2
j_gene: TRBJ1-1
abundance: .
CDR3aa: CASSEVGQTNTEAFF

v_gene: TRBV28
j_gene: TRBJ2-3
abundance: .
CDR3aa: CASERGTDTQYF

v_gene: TRBV30
j_gene: TRBJ1-2
abundance: few
CDR3aa: CAWSLSSFYGYTF

v_gene: TRBV7-9
j_gene: TRBJ1-2
abundance: .
CDR3aa: CASAPRVSNYGYTF

v_gene: TRBV7-8
j_gene: TRBJ2-5
abundance: .
CDR3aa: CASSFRLGQGAETQYF

v_gene: TRBV19
j_gene: TRBJ2-3
abundance: .
CDR3aa: CASTGQGNADTQYF

v_gene: TRBV7-9
j_gene: TRBJ2-3
abundance: .
CDR3aa: CASSLMSGRRDTQYF

v_gene: TRBV7-9
j_gene: TRBJ2-1
abundance: .
CDR3aa: CASSLLADAYNEQFF

v_gene: TRBV7-9
j_gene: TRBJ2-2
abundance: few
CDR3aa: CASSSYRTSGNTGELFF

v_gene: TRBV5-4
j_gene: TRBJ2-2
abundance: .
CDR3aa: CASSAVTGAGELFF

v_gene: TRBV28
j_gene: TRBJ2-5
abundance: .
CDR3aa: CASSPGDETQYF

v_gene: TRBV7-9
j_gene: TRBJ2-3
abundance: few
CDR3aa: CASSFQAGGLNTDTQYF

v_gene: TRBV29-1
j_gene: TRBJ2-3
abundance: few
CDR3aa: CSVGGSPDTQYF

v_gene: TRBV4-2
j_gene: TRBJ1-2
abundance: .
CDR3aa: CASSQDGNSGYGYTF

v_gene: TRBV28
j_gene: TRBJ2-1
abundance: .
CDR3aa: CASSSYDRANEQFF

v_gene: TRBV18
j_gene: TRBJ2-2
abundance: .
CDR3aa: CASSPLPGRTPGELFF

v_gene: TRBV7-9
j_gene: TRBJ2-7
abundance: few
CDR3aa: CASSLARVSYEQYF

v_gene: TRBV2
j_gene: TRBJ2-7
abundance: .
CDR3aa: CASSQGLVDYEQYF

v_gene: TRBV10-3
j_gene: TRBJ1-1
abundance: few
CDR3aa: CAISYRGAETEAFF